The 28 T cell receptor beta chains presented below share a single source sample, sequenced in a study of T cells in Graves' hyperthyroidism and ophthalmopathy. Researchers took RNA transcripts and amplified the TCR beta CDR3 regions from them. Researchers ran a first-round RT-PCR on the TCR CDR3 using the HTBI primer set. TCRdb itself ran the multiplex PCR reads through MiXCR, one entry per CDR3 protein. The sample has approximately 610,000 distinct CDR3 sequences; about 15% are singletons. Sample: blood. All receptors derive from a woman aged 40 to 50 with Graves' ophthalmopathy.

V usage is TRBV14 and J usage is TRBJ2-3, with 11 bases aligning to TRBD2. V shed 4 bases, J shed 5 bases, and the junction held 11 bases outside the gene matches. The CDR3 runs to 17 residues. Germline values: CDR1 SGHDN, CDR2 FVKESK. The chain's CDR3 is CASSLSPGLAVEDTQYF. CDR3 nucleotide sequence: TGTGCCAGCAGCCTATCTCCGGGACTAGCGGTCGAAGATACGCAGTATTTT.

The sample holds many counts of this clonotype. The V call is TRBV7-8, the J call TRBJ1-2; 11 bases align to TRBD1. CDR1 is SGHVS, CDR2 FQNEAQ, per germline. There are 15 residues in the CDR3. The J segment lost 4 bases and the V segment lost 5 bases, leaving 6 bases of the junction unmatched. CDR3 protein: CASSQGTGGGYGYTF. The DNA for the CDR3 is TGTGCCAGCAGCCAGGGGACAGGGGGAGGCTATGGCTACACCTTC.

This clonotype came up many times. This sequence joins TRBV11-2 and TRBJ1-1; D remains unclear. CDR1 and CDR2 from the germline V gene are SGHAT and FQNNGV. Trimming left V 5 bases short and J 4 bases short, with 11 bases between. The CDR3 has 13 residues. CDR3 loop: CASSQQMATEAFF. The CDR3 DNA reads as TGTGCCAGCAGCCAACAGATGGCCACTGAAGCTTTCTTT.

This clonotype was counted a single time. A much larger clone differs from this one at a single base, so this may be a read error. The rearrangement joins TRBV4-2 to TRBJ2-3, with 10 bases aligning to TRBD2. The germline V gene encodes CDR1 LGHNA and CDR2 YNFKEQ. The CDR3 has 16 residues. CDR3 nucleotides: TGTGCCAGCAGCCAAGGACTAGCGGGCAGCACAGATACGCGGTATTTT. This encodes CASSQGLAGSTDTRYF.

Many counts were recorded for this clonotype. The rearrangement links TRBV19 to TRBJ1-1; no clear D gene. The germline gives CDR1 LNHDA, CDR2 SQIVND (reference sequence). Trimming cost V 5 bases and J 5 bases, with 30 bases left between them. This CDR3 has 19 residues. CDR3 in amino acids: CASSPYTVRTHLMRTEAFF. In DNA, the CDR3 is TGTGCCAGTAGTCCCTACACCGTTCGGACTCACTTGATGCGTACTGAAGCTTTCTTT.

This clonotype showed up many times. This CDR3 is CASSLAFGSGQETQYF. CDR3 sequence (DNA): TGTGCCAGCAGCTTAGCTTTTGGAAGCGGGCAAGAGACCCAGTACTTC. The chain recombines TRBV7-2 with TRBJ2-5; weak D call: TRBD2 (6 bases). V lost 0 bases, J lost 2 bases, and 13 bases lay in between. The CDR3 contains 16 residues. Germline V gives CDR1 SGHTA, CDR2 FQGNSA.

This clonotype showed up many times. This sequence joins TRBV20-1 and TRBJ2-7; TRBD2 agrees at 10 bases. V shed 6 bases, J shed 5 bases, and the junction held 7 bases outside the gene matches. The CDR3 length is 13 residues. Germline lookup yields CDR1 DFQATT and CDR2 SNEGSKA (reference sequence). CDR3: CSAPSGSNHEQYF. In DNA form, the CDR3 reads TGCAGTGCCCCTAGCGGGAGTAACCACGAGCAGTACTTC.

This chain connects TRBV4-2 to TRBJ2-7, with a possible D match to TRBD1 (6 bases). This CDR3 is 16 amino acids long. Germline lookup yields CDR1 LGHNA and CDR2 YNFKEQ. V lost 4 bases and J 2 bases, leaving 18 bases between the germline ends. Here the CDR3 reads CASSPNQGQGAYEQYF. The CDR3 DNA reads TGTGCCAGCAGCCCTAACCAGGGACAAGGCGCCTACGAGCAGTACTTC.

There are a few counts of this clonotype. This could be a read error, since a much larger clone is one nucleotide away. This chain joins TRBV27 and TRBJ1-2, with D unresolved. Germline V gene lookup returns CDR1 MNHEY and CDR2 SMNVEV (reference sequence). This CDR3 contains 13 residues. V was shortened by 4 bases and J by 5 bases, with 11 bases between the two germline ends. The CDR3 protein is CASSSPVGYGYTF. CDR3 DNA sequence: TGTGCCAGCAGTTCCCCAGTTGGGTATGGCTACACCTTC.

The sample holds many counts of this clonotype. The chain joins TRBV7-3 to TRBJ2-7; possible D gene TRBD2, 6 bases. The V gene's germline CDR1 is SGHTA and CDR2 FQGTGA. This CDR3 is 15 amino acids long. The germline V and J ends were trimmed by 0 bases and 6 bases, with 15 bases remaining between them. CDR3 nucleotides: TGTGCCAGCAGCTTAACGTCCCTCGCGGGGTCCGAGCAGTACTTC. Residues: CASSLTSLAGSEQYF.

The CDR3 DNA follows: TGCAGCGTGAGGGGGGCCCAAGAGACCCAGTACTTC. This translates into CSVRGAQETQYF. The rearrangement links TRBV29-1 to TRBJ2-5; D may correspond to TRBD1 or TRBD2 (6 bases each). Per the germline V gene, CDR1 is SQVTM and CDR2 is ANQGSEA. V lost 6 bases and J 1 base, leaving 9 bases between the germline ends. The CDR3 spans 12 residues.

This clonotype has ten or more counts. The V call is TRBV11-2, the J call TRBJ2-2, with D possibly being TRBD1 or TRBD2 (5 bases each). This CDR3 region has 16 residues. V was shortened by 2 bases and J by 0 bases, with 10 bases between the two germline ends. Germline CDR1 and CDR2: SGHAT and FQNNGV. The CDR3 reads CASSLRGTPNTGELFF. The DNA for the CDR3 is TGTGCCAGCAGCTTACGTGGGACCCCGAACACCGGGGAGCTGTTTTTT.

This clonotype has a count of ten or more. The rearrangement joins TRBV28 to TRBJ1-1; D not certain. The germline V gene has CDR1 MDHEN and CDR2 SYDVKM. V dropped 4 bases and J dropped 4 bases, with 13 bases sitting between them. The length of the CDR3 is 14 residues. The CDR3 nucleotides read TGTGCCAGCAGTTCCTTCAGGTTCGGCACTGAAGCTTTCTTT. Its protein is CASSSFRFGTEAFF.

V usage is TRBV7-8 and J usage is TRBJ1-5, with 9 nucleotides matching TRBD1. With 2 bases clipped from V and 0 bases from J, the junction kept 5 bases outside the gene matches. The germline gives CDR1 SGHVS, CDR2 FQNEAQ. The CDR3 length is 17 residues. The CDR3 is CASSLSGTGYSNQPQHF. The CDR3 nucleotides read TGTGCCAGCAGCTTAAGTGGGACAGGGTATAGCAATCAGCCCCAGCATTTT.

This clonotype was seen a few times. The chain is built from TRBV20-1 and TRBJ2-7; either TRBD1 or TRBD2 may fit D (7 bases each). The CDR3 is 20 residues long. Per germline, CDR1 DFQATT and CDR2 SNEGSKA (reference sequence). V was pared by 0 bases and J by 7 bases, with 34 bases between. CDR3 sequence reads: CSARDLFENRGFAGALEQYF. The CDR3, as DNA: TGCAGTGCTAGAGACCTGTTTGAGAACAGGGGTTTCGCGGGAGCATTGGAGCAGTACTTC.

CDR3 bases: TGTGCCAGCAGCTTAAATCTAATCGGCTCCTACGAGCAGTACTTC. It specifies CASSLNLIGSYEQYF. The chain links TRBV11-2 to TRBJ2-7, with no clear D. With 2 bases removed from V and 0 bases from J, the gap between germline ends came to 11 bases. The CDR3 sequence is 15 residues long. CDR1 and CDR2 from the germline V gene are SGHAT and FQNNGV. The full variable domain, with the rest looked up from reference TRBV11-2 and TRBJ2-7, is EAGVAQSPRYKIIEKRQSVAFWCNPISGHATLYWYQQILGQGPKLLIQFQNNGVVDDSQLPKDRFSAERLKGVDSTLKIQPAKLEDSAVYLCASSLNLIGSYEQYFGPGTRLTVT.

This clonotype has a count of ten or more. The chain is built from TRBV20-1 and TRBJ1-1; 7 positions match TRBD1. Germline V gene data show CDR1 as DFQATT and CDR2 as SNEGSKA (reference sequence). V trimming: 4 bases; J trimming: 7 bases; junction bases outside the gene matches: 6. The CDR3 sequence is 12 residues long. CDR3 in DNA: TGCAGTGCTACCCCGACAGGGAGTGAAGCTTTCTTT. Translation: CSATPTGSEAFF.

This clonotype was seen a few times. A clone one base away is much larger, so this may be a read error. This chain uses TRBV20-1 with TRBJ1-5, with 8 bases aligning to TRBD1. Germline lookup yields CDR1 DFQATT and CDR2 SNEGSKA (reference sequence). This CDR3 has 13 residues. After removal of 4 bases from V and 6 bases from J, the junction contained 5 bases not matched to a gene. CDR3 residues: CSANGQGVQPQHF. CDR3 coding DNA: TGCAGTGCTAACGGACAGGGTGTTCAGCCCCAGCATTTT.

This clonotype was counted only a few times. The chain is built from TRBV7-2 and TRBJ2-2; no definite D call. The CDR3 loop spans 15 amino acids. Trimming took 2 bases from V and 1 from J, leaving 8 bases between them. CDR1 and CDR2 (germline): SGHTA, FQGNSA. The DNA of the CDR3 is TGTGCCAGCAGCTTATTAGTTTTGAACACCGGGGAGCTGTTTTTT. Its protein product is CASSLLVLNTGELFF.

This clonotype has more than one count but fewer than ten. The chain is built from TRBV6-1 and TRBJ1-3, with D unresolved. Trimming removed 3 bases at V and 2 bases at J, with 8 bases between. The CDR3 runs to 14 residues. CDR1 is MNHNS and CDR2 is SASEGT in the germline V gene. CDR3 bases: TGTGCCAGCAGTGAGGACCCCGCTGGAAACACCATATATTTT. This sequence encodes CASSEDPAGNTIYF.

This clonotype was observed many times. The chain has TRBV7-2 and TRBJ2-7; possible D gene TRBD1, 5 bases. V lost 5 bases, J lost 4 bases, and 12 bases lay in between. Germline V gene data show CDR1 as SGHTA and CDR2 as FQGNSA. The CDR3 loop spans 13 amino acids. DNA for the CDR3: TGTGCCAGCAGCCTCATGGACACTTACGAGCAGTACTTC. Its protein product is CASSLMDTYEQYF.

The table lists this clonotype with a few counts. The chain joins TRBV14 to TRBJ2-7, with 13 bases identical to TRBD2. The CDR3 spans 15 residues. The germline V gene has CDR1 SGHDN and CDR2 FVKESK. V shed 0 bases and J 6 bases; nucleotides not matched to a gene: 2. This CDR3 reads CASSQEGLAGSEQYF. CDR3 coding DNA: TGTGCCAGCAGCCAAGAGGGACTAGCGGGAAGCGAGCAGTACTTC.

This clonotype was found many times. This rearrangement joins TRBV5-4 to TRBJ1-2; 11 bases fit TRBD1. J lost 5 bases, V lost 5 bases, and 8 bases had no gene match. The CDR3 is 15 residues long. Germline V gene lookup returns CDR1 SGHNT and CDR2 YYREEE (reference sequence). DNA for the CDR3: TGTGCCAGCAGACCTGGACAGGGGGCGCGTTATGGCTACACCTTC. Translating gives CASRPGQGARYGYTF.

This clonotype was counted ten times or more. This sequence joins TRBV20-1 and TRBJ1-1; D is uncertain. This CDR3 contains 13 residues. Germline V gives CDR1 DFQATT, CDR2 SNEGSKA (reference sequence). V was trimmed by 3 bases and J by 1 base, leaving 9 bases between them. The CDR3 loop is CSARNYQNTEAFF. The CDR3 DNA reads TGCAGTGCTAGGAACTACCAGAACACTGAAGCTTTCTTT.

This clonotype was detected ten times or more. The rearrangement uses TRBV27 and TRBJ1-1, with no clear D. CDR1 MNHEY and CDR2 SMNVEV come from the germline V gene (reference sequence). V dropped 4 bases and J dropped 1 base, with 13 bases sitting between them. This CDR3 is 15 amino acids long. CDR3 sequence: CASSSHGPGNTEAFF. CDR3 DNA sequence: TGTGCCAGCAGTTCCCACGGTCCAGGGAACACTGAAGCTTTCTTT.

This chain connects TRBV6-1 to TRBJ1-1; possibly TRBD1 for D (5 bases). V gave up 5 bases and J gave up 0 bases, with 13 bases separating them. The CDR3 has 15 amino acids. The V gene's germline CDR1 is MNHNS and CDR2 SASEGT. CDR3 DNA: TGTGCCAGCAGTCCCGGGGGGATGCTGAACACTGAAGCTTTCTTT. Translating it yields CASSPGGMLNTEAFF.

This clonotype occurred many times. The CDR3 region is CASSLGSGGKGEQYF. The CDR3 coding sequence is TGTGCCAGCAGCTTAGGGTCTGGCGGGAAGGGGGAGCAGTACTTC. The V gene is TRBV7-6, the J gene TRBJ2-7; a possible D gene is TRBD2 (6 bases). The CDR3 spans 15 residues. Trimming shortened V by 1 base and J by 7 bases, and 17 bases separated the two germline ends. The germline V gene has CDR1 SGHVS and CDR2 FNYEAQ.

Many counts were recorded for this clonotype. V and J are TRBV19 and TRBJ2-3; 13 bases agree with TRBD2. From germline, CDR1 is LNHDA and CDR2 SQIVND (reference sequence). V shed 3 bases, J shed 4 bases, and the junction held 7 bases outside the gene matches. CDR3 length: 17 amino acids. This CDR3 is CASSMPGLAGTADTQYF. In nucleotides, the CDR3 is TGTGCCAGTAGTATGCCGGGACTAGCGGGAACGGCAGATACGCAGTATTTT.